This TCR beta chain was captured in a study of cytomegalovirus exposure and HLA in healthy donors. Trimming took 3 bases from V and 3 from J, leaving 9 bases between them. Per germline, CDR1 MNHEY and CDR2 SMNVEV (reference sequence). CDR3 length: 13 amino acids. Researchers ran the PCR with 60 Vbeta and 13 Jbeta primers. Sequenced by immunoSEQ multiplex PCR; TCRdb stores in-frame clones only, minus some. The sample shows around 220,000 clones, over 75% of them seen only once. This clone was counted a few times. Its cognate antigen is unknown. Study-wide points: An analysis done earlier found most TCR beta V segments productive about 87% or about 30% of the time.

The chain joins TRBV27 to TRBJ2-7; D is ambiguous. The specimen sequenced was PBMCs. The TCR originated in a man between 18 and 29 years old in good health and CMV-seronegative. The CDR3 reads CASSFTFRYEQYF. Written as DNA, the CDR3 is TGTGCCAGCAGTTTTACTTTCCGCTACGAGCAGTACTTC.